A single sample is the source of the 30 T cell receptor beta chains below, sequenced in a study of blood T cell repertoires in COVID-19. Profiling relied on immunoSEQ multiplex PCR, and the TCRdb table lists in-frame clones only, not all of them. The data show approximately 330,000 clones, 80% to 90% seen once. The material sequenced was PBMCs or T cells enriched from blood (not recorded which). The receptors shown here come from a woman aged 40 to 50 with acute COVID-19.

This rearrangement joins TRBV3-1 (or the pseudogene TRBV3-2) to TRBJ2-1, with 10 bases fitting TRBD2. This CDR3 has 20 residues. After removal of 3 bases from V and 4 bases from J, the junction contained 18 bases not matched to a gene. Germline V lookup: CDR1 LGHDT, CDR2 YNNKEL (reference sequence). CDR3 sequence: CASSQLQGLAGVRLYNEQFF. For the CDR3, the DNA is TGTGCCAGCAGCCAGCTACAGGGTCTAGCGGGAGTCCGACTATACAATGAGCAGTTCTTC.

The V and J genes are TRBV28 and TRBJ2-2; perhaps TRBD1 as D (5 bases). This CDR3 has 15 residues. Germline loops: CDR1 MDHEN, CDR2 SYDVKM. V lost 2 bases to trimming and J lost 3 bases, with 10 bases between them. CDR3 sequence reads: CASSLGAGDTGELFF. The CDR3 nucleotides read TGTGCCAGCAGTTTAGGGGCAGGAGACACCGGGGAGCTGTTTTTT.

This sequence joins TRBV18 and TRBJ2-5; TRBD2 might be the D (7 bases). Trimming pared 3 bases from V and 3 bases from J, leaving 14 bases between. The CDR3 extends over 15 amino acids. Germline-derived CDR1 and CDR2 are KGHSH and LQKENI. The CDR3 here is CASSPGGRTEETQYF. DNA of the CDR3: TGTGCCAGCTCACCGGGGGGGAGGACAGAAGAGACCCAGTACTTC.

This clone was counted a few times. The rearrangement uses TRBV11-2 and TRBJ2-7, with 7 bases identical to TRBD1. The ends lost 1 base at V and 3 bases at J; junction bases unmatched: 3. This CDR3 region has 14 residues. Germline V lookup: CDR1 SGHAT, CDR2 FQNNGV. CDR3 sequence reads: CASSLGDSGYEQYF. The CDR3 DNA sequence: TGTGCCAGCAGCTTAGGGGACAGCGGCTACGAGCAGTACTTC.

This chain's CDR3 is CASSLLGGGPLEQYF. For the CDR3, the DNA is TGTGCCAGCAGTTTATTGGGAGGCGGGCCTCTCGAGCAGTACTTC. V usage is TRBV28 and J usage is TRBJ2-7, with D maybe TRBD2 (6 bases). This CDR3 contains 15 residues. Germline-derived CDR1 and CDR2 are MDHEN and SYDVKM. V was trimmed by 1 base and J by 6 bases, leaving 16 bases between them.

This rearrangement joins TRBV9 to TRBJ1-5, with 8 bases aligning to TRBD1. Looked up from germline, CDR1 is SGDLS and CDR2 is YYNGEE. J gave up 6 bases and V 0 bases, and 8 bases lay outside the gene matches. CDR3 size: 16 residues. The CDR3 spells CASSVGAGGAGQPQHF. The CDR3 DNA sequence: TGTGCCAGCAGCGTAGGGGCAGGGGGCGCGGGTCAGCCCCAGCATTTT.

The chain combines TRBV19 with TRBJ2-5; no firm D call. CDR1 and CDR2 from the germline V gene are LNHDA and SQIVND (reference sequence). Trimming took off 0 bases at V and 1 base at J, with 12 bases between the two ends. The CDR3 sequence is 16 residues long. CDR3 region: CASSIDGEAGQETQYF. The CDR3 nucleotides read TGTGCCAGTAGTATAGATGGTGAAGCCGGCCAAGAGACCCAGTACTTC.

In nucleotides, the CDR3 is TGTGCCAGCCACTCTGGGGCCAACGTCCTGACTTTC. Translated, it gives CASHSGANVLTF. This chain uses TRBV19 with TRBJ2-6; no clear D. This CDR3 spans 12 amino acids. The germline CDR1 and CDR2 sequences are LNHDA and SQIVND (reference sequence). The germline V and J ends were trimmed by 9 bases and 0 bases, with 3 bases remaining between them.

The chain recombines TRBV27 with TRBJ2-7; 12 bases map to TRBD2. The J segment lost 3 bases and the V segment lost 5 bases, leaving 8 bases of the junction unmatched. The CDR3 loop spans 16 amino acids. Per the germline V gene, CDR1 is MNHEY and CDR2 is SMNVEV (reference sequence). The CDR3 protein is CASSLTSGSYFYEQYF. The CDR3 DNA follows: TGTGCCAGCAGTCTGACTAGCGGGAGTTATTTCTACGAGCAGTACTTC.

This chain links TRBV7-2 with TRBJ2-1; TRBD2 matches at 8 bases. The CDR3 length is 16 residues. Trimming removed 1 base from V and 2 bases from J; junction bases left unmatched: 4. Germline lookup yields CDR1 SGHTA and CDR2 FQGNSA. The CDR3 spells CASSLVIGRAYNEQFF. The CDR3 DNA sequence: TGTGCCAGCAGCTTAGTAATCGGGAGGGCCTACAATGAGCAGTTCTTC.

CDR3 coding DNA: TGTGCCAGCAGGACAGGGGGGCTGGCTGAAGCTTTCTTT. Translating gives CASRTGGLAEAFF. The gene calls are TRBV12-3 or TRBV12-4 and TRBJ1-1; 9 positions match TRBD1. The CDR3 contains 13 residues. The V and J ends lost 6 bases and 6 bases, in that order; junction bases with no gene match: 5.

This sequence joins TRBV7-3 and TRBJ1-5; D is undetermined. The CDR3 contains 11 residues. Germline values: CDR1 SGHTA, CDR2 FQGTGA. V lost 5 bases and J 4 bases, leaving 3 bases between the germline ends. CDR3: CASSPNQPQHF. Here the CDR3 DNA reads TGTGCCAGCAGCCCTAATCAGCCCCAGCATTTT.

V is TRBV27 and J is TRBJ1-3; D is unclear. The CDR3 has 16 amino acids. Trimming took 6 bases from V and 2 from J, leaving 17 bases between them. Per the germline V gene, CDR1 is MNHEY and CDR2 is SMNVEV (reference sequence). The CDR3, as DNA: TGTGCCAGCAGCCCCCGCGGGCGCCAACCTGGAAACACCATATATTTT. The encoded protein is CASSPRGRQPGNTIYF.

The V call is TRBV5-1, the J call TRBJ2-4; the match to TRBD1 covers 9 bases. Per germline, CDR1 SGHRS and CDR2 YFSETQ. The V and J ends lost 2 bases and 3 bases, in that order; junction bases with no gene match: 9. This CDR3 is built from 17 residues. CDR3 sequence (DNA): TGCGCCAGCAGCTTAAGAACAGGGGGCTCTGGCAAAAACATTCAGTACTTC. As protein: CASSLRTGGSGKNIQYF. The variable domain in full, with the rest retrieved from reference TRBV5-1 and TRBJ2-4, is KAGVTQTPRYLIKTRGQQVTLSCSPISGHRSVSWYQQTPGQGLQFLFEYFSETQRNKGNFPGRFSGRQFSNSRSEMNVSTLELGDSALYLCASSLRTGGSGKNIQYFGAGTRLSVL.

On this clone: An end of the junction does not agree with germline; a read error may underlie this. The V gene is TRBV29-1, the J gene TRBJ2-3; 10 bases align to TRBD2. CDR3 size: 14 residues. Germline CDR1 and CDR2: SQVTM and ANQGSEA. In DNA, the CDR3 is TGCAGCGTGGAAGCGGGAGGGAGCACAGATACGCAGTATTTT. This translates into CSVEAGGSTDTQYF.

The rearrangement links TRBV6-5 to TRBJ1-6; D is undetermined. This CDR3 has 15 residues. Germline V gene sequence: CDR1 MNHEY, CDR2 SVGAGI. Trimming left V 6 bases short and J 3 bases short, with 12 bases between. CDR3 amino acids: CASRRGRGYNSPLHF. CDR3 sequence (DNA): TGTGCCAGCAGGCGGGGAAGAGGCTATAATTCACCCCTCCACTTT.

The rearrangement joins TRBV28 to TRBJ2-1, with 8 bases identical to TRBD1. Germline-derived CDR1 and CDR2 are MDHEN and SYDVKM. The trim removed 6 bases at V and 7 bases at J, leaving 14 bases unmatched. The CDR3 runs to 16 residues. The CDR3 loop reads CASSPPDRVDGNEQFF. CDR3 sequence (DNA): TGTGCCAGCAGCCCCCCGGACAGGGTGGACGGGAATGAGCAGTTCTTC.

The CDR3 DNA sequence: TGTGCCAGCAGCCAGGAACGCGGAGGATTAGGAAACACCATATATTTT. Translated, it gives CASSQERGGLGNTIYF. This chain uses TRBV3-1 (or the pseudogene TRBV3-2) with TRBJ1-3; D is ambiguous. V dropped 3 bases and J dropped 4 bases, with 16 bases sitting between them. The germline gives CDR1 LGHDT, CDR2 YNNKEL (reference sequence). The CDR3 is 16 residues long.

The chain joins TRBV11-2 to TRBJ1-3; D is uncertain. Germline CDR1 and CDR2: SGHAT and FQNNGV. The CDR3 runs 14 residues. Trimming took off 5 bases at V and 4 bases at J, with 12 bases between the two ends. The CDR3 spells CASSPISGGNTIYF. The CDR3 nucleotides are TGTGCCAGCAGCCCCATCAGCGGAGGAAACACCATATATTTT.

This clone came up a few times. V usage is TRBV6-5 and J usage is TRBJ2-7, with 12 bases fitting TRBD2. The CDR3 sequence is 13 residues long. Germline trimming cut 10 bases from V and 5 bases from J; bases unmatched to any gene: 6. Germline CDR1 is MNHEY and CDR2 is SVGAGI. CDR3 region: CATRRLAGDEQYF. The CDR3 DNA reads TGTGCCACCCGGCGACTAGCGGGAGACGAGCAGTACTTC.

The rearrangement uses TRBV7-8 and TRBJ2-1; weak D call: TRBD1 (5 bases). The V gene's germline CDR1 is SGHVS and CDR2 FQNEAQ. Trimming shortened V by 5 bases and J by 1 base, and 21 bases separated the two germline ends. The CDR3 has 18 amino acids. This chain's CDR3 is CASSRVQGKKRSYNEQFF. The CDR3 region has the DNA TGTGCCAGCAGCCGAGTTCAGGGAAAAAAGAGGTCCTACAATGAGCAGTTCTTC.

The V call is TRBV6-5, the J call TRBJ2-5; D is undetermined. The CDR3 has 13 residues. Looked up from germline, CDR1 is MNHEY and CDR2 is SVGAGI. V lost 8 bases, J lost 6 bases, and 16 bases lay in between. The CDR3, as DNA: TGTGCCAGCGGTCTAGATTCCTTCCAGACCCAGTACTTC. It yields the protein CASGLDSFQTQYF.

CDR3 residues: CASSRALISNYGYTF. For the CDR3, the DNA is TGTGCCAGCAGCCGGGCCCTGATATCTAACTATGGCTACACCTTC. V and J are TRBV3-1 (or the pseudogene TRBV3-2) and TRBJ1-2; no definite D call. Germline V gene lookup returns CDR1 LGHDT and CDR2 YNNKEL (reference sequence). This CDR3 contains 15 residues. Trimming removed 4 bases from V and 0 bases from J, with 12 bases in between.

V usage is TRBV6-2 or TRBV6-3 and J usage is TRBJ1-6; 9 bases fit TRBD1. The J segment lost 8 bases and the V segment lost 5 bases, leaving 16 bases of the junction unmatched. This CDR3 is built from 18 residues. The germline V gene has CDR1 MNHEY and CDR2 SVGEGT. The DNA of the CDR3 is TGTGCCAGCAGTAGGGACAGGGACTCCCTTGGGTGGGATTCACCCCTCCACTTT. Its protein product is CASSRDRDSLGWDSPLHF.

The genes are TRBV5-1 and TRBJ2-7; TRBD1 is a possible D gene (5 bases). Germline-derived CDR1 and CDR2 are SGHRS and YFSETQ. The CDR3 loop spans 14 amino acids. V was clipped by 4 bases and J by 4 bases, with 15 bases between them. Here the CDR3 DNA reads TGCGCCAGCAGCCCCCGGTCAGGGCTTTACGAGCAGTACTTC. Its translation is CASSPRSGLYEQYF.

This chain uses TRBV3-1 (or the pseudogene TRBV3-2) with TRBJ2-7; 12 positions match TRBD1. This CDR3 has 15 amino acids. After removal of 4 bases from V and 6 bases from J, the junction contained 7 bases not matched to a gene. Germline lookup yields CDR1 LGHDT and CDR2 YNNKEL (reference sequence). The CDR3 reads CASSPPGTGGREQYF. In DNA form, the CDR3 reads TGTGCCAGCAGCCCCCCCGGGACAGGGGGCCGCGAGCAGTACTTC.

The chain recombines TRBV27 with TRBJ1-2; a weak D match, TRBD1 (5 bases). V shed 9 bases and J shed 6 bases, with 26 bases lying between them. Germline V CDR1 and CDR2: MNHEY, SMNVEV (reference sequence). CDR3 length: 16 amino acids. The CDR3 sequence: CASGESLRVAWHGYTF. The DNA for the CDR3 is TGTGCCAGTGGTGAGAGCCTCAGGGTTGCGTGGCATGGCTACACCTTC.

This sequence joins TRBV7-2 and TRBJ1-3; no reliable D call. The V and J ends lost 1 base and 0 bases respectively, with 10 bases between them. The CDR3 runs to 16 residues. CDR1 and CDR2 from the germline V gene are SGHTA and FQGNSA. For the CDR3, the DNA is TGTGCCAGCAGCTTAGTTTTTCAGTTCTCTGGAAACACCATATATTTT. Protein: CASSLVFQFSGNTIYF.

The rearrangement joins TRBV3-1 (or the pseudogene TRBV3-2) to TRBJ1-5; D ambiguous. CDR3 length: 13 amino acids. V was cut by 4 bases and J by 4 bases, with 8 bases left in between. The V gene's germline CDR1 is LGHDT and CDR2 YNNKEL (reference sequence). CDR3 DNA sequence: TGTGCCAGCAGCCTCAAAGCTAATCAGCCCCAGCATTTT. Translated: CASSLKANQPQHF.

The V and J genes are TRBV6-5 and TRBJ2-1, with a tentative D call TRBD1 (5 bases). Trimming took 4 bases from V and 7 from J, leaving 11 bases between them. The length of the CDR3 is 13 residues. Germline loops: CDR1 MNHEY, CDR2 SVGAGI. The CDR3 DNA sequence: TGTGCCAGCAGTTTGGGCAGGGTAAATGAGCAGTTCTTC. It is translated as CASSLGRVNEQFF.